The rows below give T cell receptor beta chains drawn from one sample of a study of OX40 agonist ivuxolimab in advanced cancers. Using immunoSEQ multiplex PCR, the repertoire was profiled, and TCRdb retains in-frame clones only, with some absent. Of 65,000 to 70,000 clones in the sample, roughly 80% were seen once. This specimen was CD4+ or CD8+ T cells sorted from blood, taken in a trial of the OX40 agonist ivuxolimab. All receptors come from an adult with an advanced solid tumor such as melanoma, head and neck, liver or kidney cancer. CDR3s include the opening cysteine and the closing phenylalanine or tryptophan. The D gene is left open where the match is weak. A row's size may be missing; if present it is once, few, many or a size class.

>-|TRBV27|TRBJ1-2|15|-
CASSDYRETGYGYTF
TGTGCCAGCAGTGACTACCGGGAAACTGGCTATGGCTACACCTTC
>once|TRBV5-1|TRBJ2-3|14|-
CASSLGQDADTQYF
TGCGCCAGCAGCTTGGGTCAAGATGCGGATACGCAGTATTTT
>once|TRBV7-6|TRBJ2-5|16|TRBD1
CASSLVGQGAGETQYF
TGTGCCAGCAGCTTAGTGGGACAGGGGGCAGGGGAGACCCAGTACTTC
>few|TRBV30|TRBJ1-2|15|TRBD1
CAWSRPDRDGHGYTF
TGTGCCTGGAGTCGCCCGGACAGGGACGGGCATGGCTACACCTTC
>-|TRBV7-2|TRBJ2-2|17|TRBD1
CASSRPRGTGDTGELFF
TGTGCCAGCAGCCGTCCCCGTGGGACAGGGGACACCGGGGAGCTGTTTTTT
>-|TRBV28|TRBJ2-7|12|-
CASRDTAYEQYF
TGTGCCAGCAGGGATACTGCCTACGAGCAGTACTTC
>-|TRBV7-8|TRBJ2-5|15|-
CASSSSGGYPETQYF
TGTGCCAGCAGCTCCTCCGGTGGGTATCCAGAGACCCAGTACTTC
>-|TRBV27|TRBJ2-7|15|-
CASSLTGPGDYEQYF
TGTGCCAGCAGCTTAACAGGGCCAGGGGACTACGAGCAGTACTTC
>-|TRBV7-7|TRBJ2-1|15|TRBD2
CASSLVPGAGNEQFF
TGTGCCAGCAGCTTAGTCCCGGGAGCGGGAAATGAGCAGTTCTTC
>-|TRBV7-9|TRBJ1-1|14|TRBD1
CASSPPDRGYEAFF
TGTGCCAGCAGCCCCCCGGACAGGGGCTATGAAGCTTTCTTT
>-|TRBV5-1|TRBJ2-1|15|-
CASRSSPGGGNEQFF
TGCGCCAGCCGATCCTCTCCGGGGGGCGGGAATGAGCAGTTCTTC
>once|TRBV5-1|TRBJ1-1|14|TRBD1
CASSPQGENTEAFF
TGCGCCAGCAGCCCGCAGGGGGAAAACACTGAAGCTTTCTTT
>-|TRBV6-5|TRBJ1-5|14|-
CASSYGRFNQPQHF
TGTGCCAGCAGTTACGGCAGGTTCAATCAGCCCCAGCATTTT
>-|TRBV27|TRBJ2-3|16|TRBD1
CASSSYWTGGTDTQYF
TGTGCCAGCAGTTCCTACTGGACAGGGGGTACAGATACGCAGTATTTT
>-|TRBV7-6|TRBJ1-3|14|-
CASSLMGTGNTIYF
TGTGCCAGCAGCTTAATGGGCACGGGAAACACCATATATTTT
>-|TRBV5-1|TRBJ2-5|16|TRBD1
CASSSGTGGYQETQYF
TGCGCCAGCAGCTCCGGGACAGGGGGGTACCAAGAGACCCAGTACTTC
>-|TRBV21-1|TRBJ1-5|15|-
CASSKEAGSNQPQHF
TGTGCCAGCAGCAAAGAGGCCGGGAGCAATCAGCCCCAGCATTTT
>-|TRBV5-1|TRBJ1-2|13|-
CASSVDTNYGYTF
TGCGCCAGCAGCGTAGACACTAACTATGGCTACACCTTC
>-|TRBV5-1|TRBJ2-5|14|TRBD2
CASSLLAGRETQYF
TGCGCCAGCAGCTTGTTAGCGGGAAGGGAGACCCAGTACTTC
>-|TRBV25-1|TRBJ2-1|13|-
CASSETGTYEQFF
TGTGCCAGCAGTGAAACAGGGACATACGAGCAGTTCTTC
>-|TRBV5-1|TRBJ2-7|14|-
CASSLVPGSYEQYF
TGCGCCAGCAGCTTGGTGCCGGGTTCCTACGAGCAGTACTTC
>-|TRBV11-3|TRBJ2-1|15|TRBD2
CASSRTSGGYNEQFF
TGTGCCAGCAGCCGCACTAGCGGGGGGTACAATGAGCAGTTCTTC
>-|TRBV1|TRBJ1-1|16|-
CTSNGCPGRGNTEAFF
TGCACCAGCAACGGATGCCCGGGACGCGGGAACACTGAAGCTTTCTTT
>once|TRBV5-1|TRBJ2-2|15|-
CASAPFNRDTGELFF
TGCGCCAGCGCCCCGTTTAACAGAGACACCGGGGAGCTGTTTTTT
>-|TRBV2|TRBJ2-3|16|TRBD1
CASNLPGQGLTDTQYF
TGTGCCAGCAACCTACCGGGACAGGGTCTTACAGATACGCAGTATTTT
>-|TRBV4-1|TRBJ1-4|15|TRBD1
CASSPGPGGIEKLFF
TGCGCCAGCAGCCCCGGACCAGGGGGAATTGAAAAACTGTTTTTT
>-|TRBV5-1|TRBJ1-4|16|-
CASSLRPGGTNEKLFF
TGCGCCAGCAGTTTAAGACCGGGGGGGACTAATGAAAAACTGTTTTTT
>-|TRBV4-2|TRBJ2-3|17|-
CASSQGPRGKGTDTQYF
TGTGCCAGCAGCCAAGGACCTCGGGGGAAAGGCACAGATACGCAGTATTTT
>-|TRBV28|TRBJ1-4|11|TRBD1
CASSQQGKLFF
TGTGCCAGCAGTCAACAGGGGAAACTGTTTTTT
>few|TRBV27|TRBJ1-2|8|-
CATREYTF
TGTGCCACCCGGGAATACACCTTC
>-|TRBV7-7|TRBJ1-1|15|-
CASSPLAGVDTEAFF
TGTGCCAGCAGCCCCCTGGCAGGGGTGGACACTGAAGCTTTCTTT
>-|TRBV2|TRBJ2-7|14|-
CASSPHLEADEQYF
TGTGCCAGCAGTCCCCACTTGGAGGCAGACGAGCAGTACTTC
>-|TRBV7-8|TRBJ2-3|15|-
CASSLGPGTTDTQYF
TGTGCCAGCAGCTTAGGCCCGGGGACCACAGATACGCAGTATTTT
>once|TRBV7-9|TRBJ2-5|14|TRBD1
CASSWTGGDETQYF
TGTGCCAGCAGCTGGACAGGGGGCGATGAGACCCAGTACTTC
>-|TRBV30|TRBJ2-7|13|-
CAWIGRGSYEQYF
TGTGCCTGGATTGGACGGGGATCCTACGAGCAGTACTTC
>-|TRBV19|TRBJ2-5|15|TRBD1
CASRLRDRVIETQYF
TGTGCCAGTAGACTTAGGGACAGGGTGATAGAGACCCAGTACTTC
>-|TRBV5-8|TRBJ1-2|13|-
CASRRDTNYGYTF
TGTGCCAGCAGACGGGACACGAACTATGGCTACACCTTC
>-|TRBV18|TRBJ2-3|16|TRBD2
CASSPTAGGRTDTQYF
TGTGCCAGCTCACCTACAGCGGGGGGGCGAACAGATACGCAGTATTTT
>-|TRBV4-2|TRBJ1-4|15|-
CASRGGVSTNEKLFF
TGTGCCAGCAGAGGTGGGGTGTCAACTAATGAAAAACTGTTTTTT
>-|TRBV7-2|TRBJ2-3|13|-
CASSLQGADTQYF
TGTGCCAGCAGCTTACAGGGAGCAGATACGCAGTATTTT
>-|TRBV30|TRBJ2-2|10|-
CAWSLGQLFF
TGTGCCTGGAGTCTGGGGCAGCTGTTTTTT
>-|TRBV5-5|TRBJ1-3|16|-
CASSLTRSSTGNTIYF
TGTGCCAGCAGCTTGACCCGCAGTTCGACCGGAAACACCATATATTTT
>few|TRBV4-1|TRBJ1-1|14|-
CASKSGQMNTEAFF
TGCGCCAGCAAGTCAGGGCAGATGAACACTGAAGCTTTCTTT
>-|TRBV5-5|TRBJ1-2|14|-
CASSSQTGVNGYTF
TGTGCCAGCAGTTCTCAGACAGGCGTCAATGGCTACACCTTC
>-|TRBV11-2|TRBJ2-1|15|-
CASSLGLVSYNEQFF
TGTGCCAGCAGCTTAGGACTAGTTTCCTACAATGAGCAGTTCTTC
>-|TRBV18|TRBJ2-5|15|TRBD2
CASSRTSGTKETQYF
TGTGCCAGCTCGCGGACTAGCGGGACCAAAGAGACCCAGTACTTC
>once|TRBV7-2|TRBJ2-5|18|TRBD2
CASSYGTSGRGGQETQYF
TGTGCCAGCAGCTATGGGACTAGCGGGAGAGGAGGGCAAGAGACCCAGTACTTC
>many|TRBV4-1|TRBJ1-2|15|-
CASSQERGSYYGYTF
TGCGCCAGCAGCCAAGAAAGGGGGAGCTACTATGGCTACACCTTC
>once|TRBV4-2|TRBJ2-3|12|TRBD2
CALAGGPDTQYF
TGTGCCTTAGCGGGAGGGCCGGATACGCAGTATTTT
>-|TRBV7-3|TRBJ1-1|12|TRBD1
CASSSQTGRAFF
TGTGCCAGCAGCTCCCAGACAGGGAGGGCTTTCTTT